The 16 T cell receptor beta chains below were found in one sample sequenced in a study of shared clonotypes between healthy human individuals. Repertoires were generated with immunoSEQ multiplex PCR, while TCRdb's copy carries only in-frame clones and drops some. The sample includes over a million clones, approximately 97% of them seen just once. The specimen sequenced was naive CD4+ T cells sorted from blood. Noted subset: CD45RA+ positively selected. These receptors came from a young man in good health.

This rearrangement joins TRBV7-8 to TRBJ2-6; 7 bases are shared with TRBD2. V lost 6 bases to trimming and J lost 4 bases; unmatched junction nucleotides: 15. The CDR3 runs to 18 residues. Germline V gene lookup returns CDR1 SGHVS and CDR2 FQNEAQ. In DNA form, the CDR3 reads TGTGCCAGCAGTCTATGGGAGGGAGTCCCGGGGGGGGCCAACGTCCTGACTTTC. Its protein is CASSLWEGVPGGANVLTF.

The rearrangement joins TRBV18 to TRBJ2-1; 7 nucleotides line up with TRBD1. CDR3 size: 19 residues. The ends lost 6 bases at V and 0 bases at J; junction bases unmatched: 17. The germline V gene has CDR1 KGHSH and CDR2 LQKENI. The CDR3 region is CASSTSITTGSSSYNEQFF. Here the CDR3 DNA reads TGTGCCAGCTCTACATCGATAACGACAGGGTCGAGCTCCTACAATGAGCAGTTCTTC.

CDR3 sequence (DNA): TGTGCCAGCAGTCCCCCGGACAGGGGAATCTATGGCTACACCTTC. This gives the protein CASSPPDRGIYGYTF. V and J are TRBV28 and TRBJ1-2, with 9 bases identical to TRBD1. CDR1 is MDHEN and CDR2 is SYDVKM in the germline V gene. CDR3 length equals 15 residues. The junction had 8 bases not matched to a gene; V was cut back by 5 bases and J by 4 bases.

V is TRBV7-9 and J is TRBJ2-1; 9 bases line up with TRBD2. This CDR3 has 15 amino acids. Germline CDR1 is SEHNR and CDR2 is FQNEAQ (reference sequence). V shed 3 bases, J shed 6 bases, and the junction held 6 bases outside the gene matches. CDR3 sequence: CASSLAGTSSNEQFF. DNA for the CDR3: TGTGCCAGCAGCTTGGCCGGGACTAGCAGCAATGAGCAGTTCTTC. Full variable domain (remainder filled in from reference TRBV7-9 and TRBJ2-1): DTGVSQNPRHKITKRGQNVTFRCDPISEHNRLYWYRQTLGQGPEFLTYFQNEAQLEKSRLLSDRFSAERPKGSFSTLEIQRTEQGDSAMYLCASSLAGTSSNEQFFGPGTRLTVL.

The chain is built from TRBV5-1 and TRBJ2-2, with 8 bases aligning to TRBD2. Germline V gene lookup returns CDR1 SGHRS and CDR2 YFSETQ. The CDR3 totals 15 residues. The trim removed 5 bases at V and 3 bases at J, leaving 6 bases unmatched. CDR3 nucleotide sequence: TGCGCCAGCAGTGGACTAGCTGCGGACACCGGGGAGCTGTTTTTT. Translated, it gives CASSGLAADTGELFF.

J is TRBJ2-5 and V is TRBV29-1; D unclear. Trimming removed 6 bases from V and 1 base from J, with 9 bases in between. CDR1 and CDR2 from the germline V gene are SQVTM and ANQGSEA. CDR3 length: 12 residues. The CDR3 sequence: CSVGRTQETQYF. DNA for the CDR3: TGCAGCGTCGGCAGAACCCAAGAGACCCAGTACTTC.

Comment on this clone: This CDR3 is also generated by other DNA sequences in the sample. The V gene is TRBV11-3, the J gene TRBJ2-2, with D uncertain. CDR1 is SGHNT and CDR2 is YENEEA in the germline V gene. V shed 2 bases and J shed 7 bases, with 5 bases lying between them. The CDR3 sequence is 12 residues long. The CDR3: CASSLRVGELFF. The CDR3 DNA sequence: TGTGCCAGCAGCTTACGGGTCGGGGAGCTGTTTTTT.

This rearrangement joins TRBV27 to TRBJ2-3; 12 bases agree with TRBD2. J lost 3 bases, V lost 5 bases, and 3 bases had no gene match. Germline-derived CDR1 and CDR2 are MNHEY and SMNVEV (reference sequence). The CDR3 spans 15 residues. The CDR3 reads CASSLAGGPTDTQYF. CDR3 nucleotides: TGTGCCAGCAGTCTAGCGGGAGGGCCGACAGATACGCAGTATTTT.

This clone was observed a single time. The V call is TRBV2, the J call TRBJ2-3, with unresolved D. Trimming took 4 bases from V and 4 from J, leaving 6 bases between them. CDR3 length equals 12 residues. From germline, CDR1 is SNHLY and CDR2 FYNNEI. CDR3 sequence: CASSGEADTQYF. The DNA for the CDR3 is TGTGCCAGCAGTGGAGAGGCAGATACGCAGTATTTT.

This clone was detected once. The V and J genes are TRBV11-2 and TRBJ2-1; 9 positions agree with TRBD2. Germline CDR1 SGHAT, CDR2 FQNNGV. The trim removed 0 bases at V and 2 bases at J, leaving 8 bases unmatched. The CDR3 is 18 amino acids. The DNA for the CDR3 is TGTGCCAGCAGCTTAGAGGGGGCTAGCGGGAACCCCTACAATGAGCAGTTCTTC. Translating gives CASSLEGASGNPYNEQFF.

J is TRBJ2-5 and V is TRBV4-1, with 9 bases matching TRBD2. Germline CDR1 and CDR2: MGHRA and YSYEKL. The CDR3 has 14 residues. V was clipped by 1 base and J by 5 bases; unmatched bases: 2. Written as DNA, the CDR3 is TGCGCCAGCAGCCAAGGGGCGGGGGGGGAGACCCAGTACTTC. Its protein product is CASSQGAGGETQYF.

The V call is TRBV5-1, the J call TRBJ2-1; TRBD2 aligns across 7 bases. After removal of 2 bases from V and 3 bases from J, the junction contained 2 bases not matched to a gene. Germline assignment: CDR1 SGHRS and CDR2 YFSETQ. The CDR3 contains 14 residues. CDR3 DNA sequence: TGCGCCAGCAGCTTTGGGGACTACTACAATGAGCAGTTCTTC. Translation gives CASSFGDYYNEQFF.

The gene calls are TRBV18 and TRBJ1-3, with D unclear. This CDR3 comprises 14 residues. V was cut by 6 bases and J by 4 bases, with 13 bases left in between. Germline lookup yields CDR1 KGHSH and CDR2 LQKENI. CDR3 sequence (DNA): TGTGCCAGCTCTAACGAGGAACCGGGAAACACCATATATTTT. Its protein is CASSNEEPGNTIYF.

This clone appeared a few times. The rearrangement links TRBV19 to TRBJ2-2, with TRBD2 identical over 8 bases. V was pared by 5 bases and J by 6 bases, with 11 bases of the junction left unmatched. CDR3 size: 16 residues. Germline CDR1 is LNHDA and CDR2 is SQIVND (reference sequence). CDR3 sequence reads: CASSQLGSGSSGELFF. The CDR3 DNA reads as TGTGCCAGTAGTCAACTCGGCAGCGGGAGTTCCGGGGAGCTGTTTTTT.

The chain has TRBV18 and TRBJ2-1, with TRBD2 matching over 7 bases. The trim removed 4 bases at V and 9 bases at J, leaving 3 bases unmatched. This CDR3 region has 12 residues. Looked up from germline, CDR1 is KGHSH and CDR2 is LQKENI. The CDR3 is CASSREGGEQFF. The CDR3 DNA reads TGTGCCAGCTCACGGGAGGGTGGTGAGCAGTTCTTC. The variable domain in full, with the rest retrieved from reference TRBV18 and TRBJ2-1, is NAGVMQNPRHLVRRRGQEARLRCSPMKGHSHVYWYRQLPEEGLKFMVYLQKENIIDESGMPKERFSAEFPKEGPSILRIQQVVRGDSAAYFCASSREGGEQFFGPGTRLTVL.

The V call is TRBV5-4, the J call TRBJ2-7; TRBD2 matches at 14 bases. Germline CDR1 SGHNT, CDR2 YYREEE (reference sequence). The CDR3 consists of 17 residues. J lost 5 bases, V lost 7 bases, and 14 bases had no gene match. The CDR3 nucleotides read TGTGCCAGCGGGGGAGGGGGACTAGCGGGAGTCGGAGACGAGCAGTACTTC. Residues: CASGGGGLAGVGDEQYF.